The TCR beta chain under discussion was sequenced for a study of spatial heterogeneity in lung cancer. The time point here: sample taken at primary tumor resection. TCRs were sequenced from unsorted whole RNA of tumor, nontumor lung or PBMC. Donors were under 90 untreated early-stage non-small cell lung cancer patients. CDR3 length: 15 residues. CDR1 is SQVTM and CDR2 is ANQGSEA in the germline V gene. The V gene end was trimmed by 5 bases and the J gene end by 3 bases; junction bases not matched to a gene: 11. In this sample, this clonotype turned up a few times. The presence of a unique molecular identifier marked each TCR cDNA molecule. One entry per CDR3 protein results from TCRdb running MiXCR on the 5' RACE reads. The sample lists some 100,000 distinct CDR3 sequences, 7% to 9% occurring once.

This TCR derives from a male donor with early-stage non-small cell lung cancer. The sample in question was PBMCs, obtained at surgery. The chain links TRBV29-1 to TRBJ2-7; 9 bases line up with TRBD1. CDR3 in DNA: TGCAGCGTTTCATGGGGGCAGGGACAGGGCTACGAGCAGTACTTC. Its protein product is CSVSWGQGQGYEQYF.